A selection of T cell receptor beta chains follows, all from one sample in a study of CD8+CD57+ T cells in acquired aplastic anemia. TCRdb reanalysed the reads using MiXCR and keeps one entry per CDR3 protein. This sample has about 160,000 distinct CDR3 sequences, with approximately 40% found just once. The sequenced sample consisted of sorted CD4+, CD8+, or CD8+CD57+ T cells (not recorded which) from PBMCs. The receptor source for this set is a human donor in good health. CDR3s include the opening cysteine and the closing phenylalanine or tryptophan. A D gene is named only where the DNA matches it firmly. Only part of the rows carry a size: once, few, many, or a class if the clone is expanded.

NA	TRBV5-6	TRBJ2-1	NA	TGTGCCAGCAGCTTGTCCCACAATGAGCAGTTCTTC	CASSLSHNEQFF
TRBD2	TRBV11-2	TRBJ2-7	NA	TGTGCCAGCAGCTTAGGACTAGCGGCCTACGAGCAGTACTTC	CASSLGLAAYEQYF
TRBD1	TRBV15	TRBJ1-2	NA	TGTGCCACCAGCAGGGACAGGGTGAACTATGGCTACACCTTC	CATSRDRVNYGYTF
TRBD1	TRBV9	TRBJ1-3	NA	TGTGCCAGCAGTGCCAGGGGGCCTGGAAACACCATATATTTT	CASSARGPGNTIYF
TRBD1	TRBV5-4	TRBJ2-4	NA	TGTGCCAGCAGCCCCGGGACAGGGTCGAGGTACTTC	CASSPGTGSRYF
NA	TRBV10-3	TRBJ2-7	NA	TGTGCCATCAGTGTACACCTGGCTAGCGACTCCTACGAGCAGTACTTC	CAISVHLASDSYEQYF
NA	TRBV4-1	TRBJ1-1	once	TGCGCCAGCAGCAGAGTGACAGGTGGGTACACTGAAGCTTTCTTT	CASSRVTGGYTEAFF
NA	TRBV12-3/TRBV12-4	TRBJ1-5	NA	TGTGCCAGCAGTCCCTACAATCGGGGGCCAATGGAGCCCCAGCATTTT	CASSPYNRGPMEPQHF
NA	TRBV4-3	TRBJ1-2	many	TGCGCCAGCAGCCAAGATTTTGTCTCCTATGGCTACACCTTC	CASSQDFVSYGYTF
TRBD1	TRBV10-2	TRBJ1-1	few	TGCGCCAGCGTGAGACAGGGGAGGGTGGACACTGAAGCTTTCTTT	CASVRQGRVDTEAFF
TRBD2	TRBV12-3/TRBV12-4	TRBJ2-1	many	TGTGCCAGCAGAGTAGCGGGAAGGTCCTACAATGAGCAGTTCTTC	CASRVAGRSYNEQFF
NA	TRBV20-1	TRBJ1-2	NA	TGCAGTGCTAGCACAAACGGAGGGGTTAGCTACACCTTC	CSASTNGGVSYTF
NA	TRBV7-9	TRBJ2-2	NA	TGTGCCAGCAGCTTAGGGGAGCTGTTTTTT	CASSLGELFF
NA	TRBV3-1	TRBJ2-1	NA	TGTGCCAGCAGCCATAATTACCAGTTGAATGAGCAGTTCTTC	CASSHNYQLNEQFF
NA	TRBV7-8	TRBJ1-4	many	TGTGCCAGCAGCTTAGGGACAGCTAATGAAAAACTGTTTTTT	CASSLGTANEKLFF